This TCR beta chain appears in the sequencing data of a study of cytomegalovirus exposure and HLA in healthy donors (dated by TCRdb to 2017 to 2019). In terms of the full investigation: According to a later analysis, one platform produced both the 120 validation repertoires and the 720 or so repertoires of the first cohort. The study aimed to test whether signatures of past pathogen exposure could be identified by cataloging public T cell receptors. Besides the first cohort of 666 subjects, a separate validation cohort made up of 120 different subjects was used. To predict cytomegalovirus infection status, the study combined high-throughput TCR immunosequencing, statistical association of individual TCRs with disease status, and machine learning.

Libraries came from the immunoSEQ multiplex PCR assay. The original pipeline was this. A statistical classification framework was developed to diagnose cytomegalovirus status using the catalog of TCR beta chain sequences. Held by TCRdb, this immuneACCESS table contains in-frame sequences only and omits some clones. Under half of the omission traces to an unresolved V gene where checked; the cause of the rest is unknown. Clone size and V and J calls were adopted from that table, with D and trimming inferred from the DNA. Across this sample there are about 280,000 clones, with about 86% seen only once. Over 0.95% of the sample comes from the top ten. Study-wide findings and limitations: A later analysis found that TCRs clustered in the first cohort also tended to co-occur in the 95 to 150 validation repertoires, with approximately 95% of cluster scores above 0. While some public TCRs were present in many individuals, most TCR sequences turned up only very rarely across donors. In both the original and validation cohorts, the classifier was reported to diagnose cytomegalovirus status with high specificity and sensitivity. A total of about 180 TCR beta chains were listed by the study as associated with cytomegalovirus. All 120 or so repertoires were used to score co-occurrence in the validation cohort in a later analysis, because that analysis had no HLA typing for the cohort. The authors suggested that the approach could potentially be generalized to other disease states and immunological phenotypes. Three of the identified cytomegalovirus-associated TCR beta chains were confirmed in vitro to be specific for cytomegalovirus antigens.

V is pruned by 0 bases and J by 0 bases, leaving 4 bases of the junction without a gene match. The germline V gene supplies CDR1 MNHEY and CDR2 SVGAGI. From cysteine to phenylalanine, the CDR3 is 16 amino acids long. Only the CDR3 DNA is retained, 48 bases long and in frame from the first base. To note about this clone: No cognate antigen has been identified for it. No much larger clone is present one base from it, and per-base qualities are unavailable.

The donors belonged to the validation cohort of 90 to 150 subjects, which was separate from the approximately 610-subject first cohort. The sequence came from a woman aged 18 to 35 in good health and CMV-seronegative. Sequenced input: PBMCs. Recombination connected TRBV6-5 to TRBJ2-7; TRBD2 agrees with 8 junctional bases. The DNA sequence follows: TGTGCCAGCAGTTACTCGTCCAGCGGGAGCTCCTACGAGCAGTACTTC. This is translated as CASSYSSSGSSYEQYF.